One sample yielded the 22 T cell receptor beta chains listed below, sequenced in a study of OX40 agonist ivuxolimab in advanced cancers. To prepare the library, the immunoSEQ multiplex PCR assay was applied. As stored in TCRdb, this immuneACCESS dataset retains in-frame rearrangements with V and J assigned. A fraction of the clones does not appear; measured against another copy, unresolved V genes explain less than half of the discrepancy, and the remainder lacks a known reason. Counted in this sample were tens of thousands of clones; 82% of them appeared once. The ten largest clones represent about 3.7% of the sample. The sample consisted of CD4+ or CD8+ T cells sorted from blood, taken in a trial of the OX40 agonist ivuxolimab. The receptors here all came from an adult with an advanced solid tumor such as melanoma, head and neck, liver or kidney cancer.

The rearrangement uses TRBV28 and TRBJ1-3, with D uncertain. Trimming cost V 4 bases and J 1 base, with 17 bases left between them. CDR3 length: 17 residues. Germline V gene sequence: CDR1 MDHEN, CDR2 SYDVKM. CDR3 in DNA: TGTGCCAGCAGTTCCCCTGGCGGGGTTCGTTCTGGAAACACCATATATTTT. This codes for CASSSPGGVRSGNTIYF.

This chain connects TRBV4-2 to TRBJ2-1; 10 nucleotides match TRBD2. V shed 4 bases, J shed 1 base, and the junction held 4 bases outside the gene matches. The CDR3 contains 16 residues. Per germline, CDR1 LGHNA and CDR2 YNFKEQ. CDR3 sequence: CASSPTSGTSYNEQFF. CDR3 coding DNA: TGTGCCAGCAGCCCTACTAGCGGGACATCCTACAATGAGCAGTTCTTC.

The chain uses TRBV11-2 and TRBJ2-1, with a possible D match to TRBD1 (6 bases). Trimming took 3 bases from V and 3 from J, leaving 15 bases between them. Germline-derived CDR1 and CDR2 are SGHAT and FQNNGV. The CDR3 is 16 residues long. The DNA of the CDR3 is TGTGCCAGCAGCTTGGGGATCGGGACAAACTACAATGAGCAGTTCTTC. Its translation: CASSLGIGTNYNEQFF.

This clone was counted a single time. The chain couples TRBV28 to TRBJ1-1; TRBD1 is a possible D gene (5 bases). Germline CDR1 is MDHEN and CDR2 is SYDVKM. This CDR3 region has 17 residues. V lost 4 bases, J lost 0 bases, and 18 bases lay in between. The DNA of the CDR3 is TGTGCCAGCAGTTCCGGAAAGTCGGGACTGATGAACACTGAAGCTTTCTTT. Protein sequence: CASSSGKSGLMNTEAFF.

The chain has TRBV19 and TRBJ2-7; D not resolved. The V and J ends lost 2 bases and 6 bases respectively, with 17 bases between them. This CDR3 is built from 15 residues. From germline, CDR1 is LNHDA and CDR2 SQIVND (reference sequence). DNA for the CDR3: TGTGCCAGTAGTATATATGGTCACCAAGCAGGCGAGCAGTACTTC. Residues: CASSIYGHQAGEQYF.

The chain links TRBV19 to TRBJ1-3; D gene unclear. V was shortened by 6 bases and J by 0 bases, with 6 bases between the two germline ends. The V gene's germline CDR1 is LNHDA and CDR2 SQIVND (reference sequence). The length of the CDR3 is 13 residues. DNA of the CDR3: TGTGCCAGTAGCTGGGGCTCTGGAAACACCATATATTTT. Amino acid sequence: CASSWGSGNTIYF.

V usage is TRBV7-9 and J usage is TRBJ1-1; D remains unclear. The germline CDR1 and CDR2 sequences are SEHNR and FQNEAQ (reference sequence). There are 13 residues in the CDR3. The V gene lost 5 bases and the J gene lost 2 bases, with 9 bases spanning the gap. CDR3 sequence reads: CASSRELNTEAFF. The CDR3 region has the DNA TGTGCCAGCAGCCGGGAGTTAAACACTGAAGCTTTCTTT.

This clone was found once. This rearrangement joins TRBV19 to TRBJ2-3; 7 bases are a match to TRBD2. The CDR3 consists of 15 residues. Germline V gene data show CDR1 as LNHDA and CDR2 as SQIVND (reference sequence). J lost 5 bases, V lost 9 bases, and 14 bases had no gene match. CDR3 protein: CASNTQRGGIDTQYF. CDR3 sequence (DNA): TGTGCCAGCAATACCCAGCGGGGAGGGATAGATACGCAGTATTTT. The whole variable domain, remainder taken from reference TRBV19 and TRBJ2-3, is DGGITQSPKYLFRKEGQNVTLSCEQNLNHDAMYWYRQDPGQGLRLIYYSQIVNDFQKGDIAEGYSVSREKKESFPLTVTSAQKNPTAFYLCASNTQRGGIDTQYFGPGTRLTVL.

The rearrangement links TRBV27 to TRBJ2-7; possibly TRBD1 for D (5 bases). Germline values: CDR1 MNHEY, CDR2 SMNVEV (reference sequence). The V and J ends lost 4 bases and 3 bases respectively, with 10 bases between them. CDR3 length: 13 amino acids. CDR3 sequence (DNA): TGTGCCAGCAGTTCCCGGCAGGGCTACGAGCAGTACTTC. Amino acid sequence: CASSSRQGYEQYF.

This clone was observed a single time. The chain joins TRBV11-2 to TRBJ1-2, with D possibly matching TRBD1 (6 bases). Germline lookup yields CDR1 SGHAT and CDR2 FQNNGV. The CDR3 has 18 amino acids. V was cut by 3 bases and J by 1 base, with 21 bases left in between. As DNA, the CDR3 is TGTGCCAGCAGCTTTTGGGGGCGGGTCAAAGGGGATAACTATGGCTACACCTTC. As protein: CASSFWGRVKGDNYGYTF.

This chain links TRBV18 with TRBJ2-1; D is perhaps TRBD1 (6 bases). This CDR3 contains 14 residues. V lost 0 bases to trimming and J lost 7 bases, with 10 bases between them. CDR1 KGHSH and CDR2 LQKENI come from the germline V gene. CDR3: CASSPPQGPNEQFF. Here the CDR3 DNA reads TGTGCCAGCTCACCACCCCAGGGGCCAAATGAGCAGTTCTTC.

The rearrangement joins TRBV7-3 to TRBJ2-5, with D possibly TRBD1 on 5 matching bases. Germline V gene lookup returns CDR1 SGHTA and CDR2 FQGTGA. Trimming removed 5 bases from V and 4 bases from J, with 17 bases in between. The CDR3 spans 15 residues. The CDR3 loop is CASSPGHLTGETQYF. The CDR3 DNA sequence: TGTGCCAGCAGCCCCGGACACTTAACGGGAGAGACCCAGTACTTC.

The chain has TRBV5-4 and TRBJ1-2; D may be TRBD1 (6 bases). The CDR3 is 14 residues long. Trimming left V 3 bases short and J 4 bases short, with 13 bases between. From germline, CDR1 is SGHNT and CDR2 YYREEE (reference sequence). The CDR3 nucleotides are TGTGCCAGCAGCTCGGAACAGGGTTTCTATGGCTACACCTTC. It codes for CASSSEQGFYGYTF.

This clone has a handful of counts. J is TRBJ2-7 and V is TRBV18, with 7 bases aligning to TRBD2. This CDR3 comprises 15 residues. CDR1 is KGHSH and CDR2 is LQKENI in the germline V gene. Germline trimming cut 0 bases from V and 3 bases from J; bases unmatched to any gene: 5. CDR3 region: CASSPPQSGNYEQYF. In nucleotides, the CDR3 is TGTGCCAGCTCACCACCCCAAAGCGGGAACTACGAGCAGTACTTC.

Only a few counts were recorded for this clone. The gene calls are TRBV5-6 and TRBJ2-2; 10 bases map to TRBD1. The length of the CDR3 is 14 residues. J was trimmed by 3 bases and V by 5 bases; bases with no gene match: 1. Germline V gene data show CDR1 as SGHDT and CDR2 as YYEEEE. This chain's CDR3 is CASRTGGYTGELFF. Here the CDR3 DNA reads TGTGCCAGCAGGACAGGGGGCTACACCGGGGAGCTGTTTTTT.

The chain uses TRBV7-9 and TRBJ2-1, with D perhaps TRBD2 (5 bases). CDR3 length: 15 amino acids. From germline, CDR1 is SEHNR and CDR2 FQNEAQ (reference sequence). The germline V and J ends were trimmed by 4 bases and 5 bases, with 15 bases remaining between them. This CDR3 is CASSSLGLANNEQFF. CDR3 in DNA: TGTGCCAGCAGCTCTCTTGGGCTAGCAAACAATGAGCAGTTCTTC.

V and J are TRBV6-1 and TRBJ1-4, with D possibly matching TRBD1 (6 bases). The CDR3 is made up of 15 amino acids. The V gene lost 6 bases and the J gene lost 0 bases, with 11 bases spanning the gap. Germline lookup yields CDR1 MNHNS and CDR2 SASEGT. CDR3 coding DNA: TGTGCCAGCAGAGGGACACGTTCAACTAATGAAAAACTGTTTTTT. Protein: CASRGTRSTNEKLFF.

This clone was seen just once. The genes are TRBV14 and TRBJ2-7; no clear D. V dropped 1 base and J dropped 1 base, with 11 bases sitting between them. The CDR3 contains 15 residues. The germline CDR1 and CDR2 sequences are SGHDN and FVKESK. CDR3: CASSQGNRASYEQYF. The CDR3 DNA follows: TGTGCCAGCAGCCAAGGGAATAGGGCATCCTACGAGCAGTACTTC.

The CDR3, as DNA: TGTGCCATCAGTGAGTCCGGGAGTGGGACCGGGGAGCTGTTTTTT. It translates to CAISESGSGTGELFF. The rearrangement uses TRBV10-3 and TRBJ2-2, with D maybe TRBD2 (6 bases). There are 15 residues in the CDR3. Trimming took 0 bases from V and 5 from J, leaving 10 bases between them. Per germline, CDR1 ENHRY and CDR2 SYGVKD.

This chain links TRBV5-6 with TRBJ2-1; possible D gene TRBD2, 6 bases. Germline values: CDR1 SGHDT, CDR2 YYEEEE. Trimming pared 4 bases from V and 6 bases from J, leaving 11 bases between. The CDR3 contains 13 residues. The CDR3 loop reads CASSRDSRNEQFF. The CDR3, as DNA: TGTGCCAGCAGCCGGGACTCCCGCAATGAGCAGTTCTTC.

The chain uses TRBV7-9 and TRBJ2-7, with D possibly TRBD2 on 6 matching bases. The CDR3 extends over 15 amino acids. The germline gives CDR1 SEHNR, CDR2 FQNEAQ (reference sequence). The V and J ends lost 3 bases and 1 base respectively, with 13 bases between them. The DNA for the CDR3 is TGTGCCAGCAGCTTCACGGGAGAGCGTTCCTACGAGCAGTACTTC. Protein product: CASSFTGERSYEQYF.

This chain joins TRBV6-6 and TRBJ1-5; D is ambiguous. The germline V gene has CDR1 MNHNY and CDR2 SVGAGI (reference sequence). V was cut by 2 bases and J by 3 bases, with 11 bases left in between. The CDR3 runs 15 residues. In DNA, the CDR3 is TGTGCCAGCAGTTACGGAGAAAATTCCAATCAGCCCCAGCATTTT. Translated: CASSYGENSNQPQHF.